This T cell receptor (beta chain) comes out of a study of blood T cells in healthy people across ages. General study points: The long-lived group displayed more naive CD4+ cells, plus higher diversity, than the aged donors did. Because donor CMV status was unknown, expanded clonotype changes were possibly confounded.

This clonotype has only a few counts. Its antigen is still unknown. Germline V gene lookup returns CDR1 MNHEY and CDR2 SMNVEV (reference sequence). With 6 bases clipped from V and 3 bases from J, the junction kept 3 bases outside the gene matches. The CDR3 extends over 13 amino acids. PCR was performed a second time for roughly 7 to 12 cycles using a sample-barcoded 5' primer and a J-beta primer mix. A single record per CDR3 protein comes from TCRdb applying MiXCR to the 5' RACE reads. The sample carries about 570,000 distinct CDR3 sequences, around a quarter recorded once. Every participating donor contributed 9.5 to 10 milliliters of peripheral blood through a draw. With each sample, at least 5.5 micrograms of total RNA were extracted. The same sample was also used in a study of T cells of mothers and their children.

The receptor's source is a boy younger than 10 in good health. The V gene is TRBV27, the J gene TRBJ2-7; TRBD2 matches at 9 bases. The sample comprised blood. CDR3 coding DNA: TGTGCCAGCAGGACTAGCGGAGGCTACGAGCAGTACTTC. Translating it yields CASRTSGGYEQYF.